This entry features one T cell receptor beta chain sequence. TCRdb keeps only in-frame clones here, not all; method: immunoSEQ multiplex PCR. The table includes 70,000 to 90,000 clones, more than 90% detected once. This sample was taken from a study of technical replicates of blood from a handful of donors. Germline loops: CDR1 SGHNT, CDR2 YYREEE (reference sequence). This CDR3 spans 15 amino acids. The ends were cut back, 5 bases at V and 5 bases at J, with 19 bases in the middle. The clonotype was recovered from a human donor in good health. V usage is TRBV5-4 and J usage is TRBJ2-5, with D possibly being TRBD2 (6 bases). Sequencing was done on a sample of T cells isolated from PBMCs. CDR3 DNA sequence: TGTGCCAGCAGAATGGTGTCTAGTCGGGGGGAGACCCAGTACTTC. Translating it yields CASRMVSSRGETQYF.